These 21 T cell receptor beta chains were all obtained from the same sample, sequenced in a study of early T cells in non-severe SARS-CoV-2 infection. TCRdb re-called the 5' RACE reads with MiXCR, one entry per CDR3 protein. The table records roughly 63,000 distinct CDR3 sequences, over 10% of them present only once. The material sequenced was whole blood. The receptors derive from an adult who was a healthcare worker with PCR-confirmed SARS-CoV-2 infection or an uninfected control (not recorded which).

The rearrangement joins TRBV12-3 or TRBV12-4 to TRBJ2-3, with a possible D match to TRBD1 (6 bases). This CDR3 has 15 residues. V shed 6 bases and J shed 1 base, with 14 bases lying between them. This chain's CDR3 is CASSPAWGRTDTQYF. Written as DNA, the CDR3 is TGTGCCAGCAGCCCGGCCTGGGGGCGCACAGATACGCAGTATTTT.

As DNA, the CDR3 is TGCGCCAGCAGCCAAGTTACCAGCACAGATACGCAGTATTTT. This gives the protein CASSQVTSTDTQYF. V and J are TRBV4-1 and TRBJ2-3, with D unclear. Germline CDR1 reads MGHRA; CDR2 reads YSYEKL. The CDR3 consists of 14 residues. Deletions cut 1 base from V and 0 bases from J, with 5 bases between.

This clonotype was found many times. CDR3 in DNA: TGTGCCAGCAGTGACACCTACGAGCAGTACTTC. It encodes CASSDTYEQYF. The chain links TRBV6-4 to TRBJ2-7; the D is unclear. With 2 bases removed from V and 2 bases from J, the gap between germline ends came to 1 base. Germline-derived CDR1 and CDR2 are MRHNA and SNTAGT. This CDR3 contains 11 residues.

The chain couples TRBV11-3 to TRBJ2-6; the D gene is possibly TRBD1 (5 bases). The V end was cut by 1 base, the J end by 3 bases, with 7 bases between. CDR3 length: 15 residues. CDR1 and CDR2 from the germline V gene are SGHNT and YENEEA. In nucleotides, the CDR3 is TGTGCCAGCAGCTTAGGGGGCGGTGGGGCCAACGTCCTGACTTTC. This sequence encodes CASSLGGGGANVLTF.

Of note for this clonotype: A read error is possible here, since a much larger clone lies one base away. The V gene is TRBV20-1, the J gene TRBJ2-7, with D unclear. The CDR3 contains 16 residues. Germline lookup yields CDR1 DFQATT and CDR2 SNEGSKA (reference sequence). Trimming shortened V by 0 bases and J by 6 bases, and 21 bases separated the two germline ends. The CDR3 region is CSARDLKGSTLCEQYF. DNA for the CDR3: TGCAGTGCTAGAGATTTGAAAGGGTCCACTCTCTGCGAGCAGTACTTC.

The table lists this clonotype with many counts. The J gene is TRBJ2-3, the V gene TRBV19, with 7 bases aligning to TRBD1. Germline V CDR1 and CDR2: LNHDA, SQIVND (reference sequence). V lost 5 bases, J lost 2 bases, and 7 bases stayed unmatched. The CDR3 is 15 residues long. CDR3 loop: CASSPTTGYTDTQYF. The CDR3 nucleotides read TGTGCCAGTAGTCCCACGACAGGGTACACAGATACGCAGTATTTT.

CDR3 nucleotide sequence: TGTACCAGCAGCTTAGCGTACAACACCGGGGAGCTGTTTTTT. Translated, it gives CTSSLAYNTGELFF. J is TRBJ2-2 and V is TRBV7-2, with unresolved D. There are 14 residues in the CDR3. Trimming removed 0 bases at V and 2 bases at J, with 4 bases between. CDR1 SGHTA and CDR2 FQGNSA come from the germline V gene.

This clonotype was detected many times. V is TRBV20-1 and J is TRBJ2-3; no definite D call. V was cut by 5 bases and J by 6 bases, with 9 bases left in between. The CDR3 extends over 11 amino acids. Germline values: CDR1 DFQATT, CDR2 SNEGSKA (reference sequence). The CDR3 sequence: CSAGIEDTQYF. Written as DNA, the CDR3 is TGCAGTGCTGGAATAGAGGATACGCAGTATTTT.

At least ten counts were recorded for this clonotype. The chain has TRBV6-5 and TRBJ2-3; D call uncertain. V was pared by 7 bases and J by 1 base, with 15 bases between. This CDR3 contains 15 residues. Germline V gives CDR1 MNHEY, CDR2 SVGAGI. The CDR3 spells CASTPPPPGTDTQYF. The CDR3, as DNA: TGTGCCAGCACCCCTCCCCCACCTGGCACAGATACGCAGTATTTT.

The chain is built from TRBV18 and TRBJ2-3; 9 bases fit TRBD2. This CDR3 is 16 amino acids long. V lost 3 bases, J lost 1 base, and 5 bases stayed unmatched. Germline loops: CDR1 KGHSH, CDR2 LQKENI. CDR3 nucleotide sequence: TGTGCCAGCTCACCCGGCCAGCGGGGGGGCACAGATACGCAGTATTTT. Protein product: CASSPGQRGGTDTQYF.

In its sample, this clonotype was seen many times. Here the CDR3 reads CASLREQGGYTF. Here the CDR3 DNA reads TGTGCCAGTCTAAGGGAGCAGGGAGGCTACACCTTC. The rearrangement joins TRBV19 to TRBJ1-2; weak D call: TRBD1 (5 bases). The V gene's germline CDR1 is LNHDA and CDR2 SQIVND (reference sequence). Trimming took 8 bases from V and 8 from J, leaving 15 bases between them. The CDR3 sequence is 12 residues long.

This clonotype was detected only a few times. The chain couples TRBV20-1 to TRBJ1-2; D not certain. The V and J ends lost 1 base and 6 bases respectively, with 6 bases between them. The CDR3 has 11 residues. The germline V gene has CDR1 DFQATT and CDR2 SNEGSKA (reference sequence). The CDR3, as DNA: TGCAGTGCTAGAGGGGGAAATGGCTACACCTTC. The encoded protein is CSARGGNGYTF.

This clonotype was detected ten times or more. V and J are TRBV7-9 and TRBJ1-1; no clear D gene. The germline V and J ends were trimmed by 0 bases and 1 base, with 9 bases remaining between them. Germline CDR1 reads SEHNR; CDR2 reads FQNEAQ (reference sequence). The CDR3 totals 15 residues. The CDR3 sequence: CASSLAVGQNTEAFF. The CDR3 nucleotides are TGTGCCAGCAGCTTAGCGGTAGGGCAGAACACTGAAGCTTTCTTT.

This clonotype has at least ten counts. The chain is built from TRBV10-3 and TRBJ2-7, with TRBD2 identical over 9 bases. The CDR3 extends over 15 amino acids. Germline loops: CDR1 ENHRY, CDR2 SYGVKD. V was pared by 6 bases and J by 5 bases, with 11 bases of the junction left unmatched. The CDR3 DNA is TGTGCCATCAGACCAGCTAGCGGGGTCGGCGACGAGCAGTACTTC. Translating gives CAIRPASGVGDEQYF.

Comments on this clonotype: The junction differs from germline at one of its ends, possibly a read error. J is TRBJ2-7 and V is TRBV14; 9 bases match TRBD1. CDR3 length: 14 residues. Germline loops: CDR1 SGHDN, CDR2 FVKESK. DNA for the CDR3: TGTACCAGCAGCTACGGACAGGGGCCCTACGAGCAGTACTTC. It yields the protein CTSSYGQGPYEQYF. The full variable domain, rest sourced from reference TRBV14 and TRBJ2-7, is EAGVTQFPSHSVIEKGQTVTLRCDPISGHDNLYWYRRVMGKEIKFLLHFVKESKQDESGMPNNRFLAERTGGTYSTLKVQPAELEDSGVYFCTSSYGQGPYEQYFGPGTRLTVT.

This clonotype was seen ten or more times. The rearrangement links TRBV27 to TRBJ1-1; D uncertain. The CDR3 is made up of 12 amino acids. V was shortened by 4 bases and J by 8 bases, with 11 bases between the two germline ends. Germline lookup yields CDR1 MNHEY and CDR2 SMNVEV (reference sequence). The CDR3 sequence is CASSSRTGEAFF. Written as DNA, the CDR3 is TGTGCCAGCAGTTCTCGCACTGGGGAAGCTTTCTTT.

This clonotype appeared many times. This sequence joins TRBV4-2 and TRBJ2-5; TRBD1 is a possible D gene (5 bases). From germline, CDR1 is LGHNA and CDR2 YNFKEQ. V was shortened by 4 bases and J by 1 base, with 10 bases between the two germline ends. The CDR3 covers 14 residues. CDR3 sequence reads: CASSPRVFQETQYF. CDR3 DNA sequence: TGTGCCAGCAGCCCCAGGGTTTTCCAAGAGACCCAGTACTTC.

This chain links TRBV20-1 with TRBJ2-2; 7 positions agree with TRBD1. V dropped 3 bases and J dropped 5; count of bases not matched to a gene: 6. Germline values: CDR1 DFQATT, CDR2 SNEGSKA (reference sequence). This CDR3 has 14 residues. The chain's CDR3 is CSASPQGRTGELFF. CDR3 nucleotide sequence: TGCAGTGCTAGTCCACAGGGGCGGACCGGGGAGCTGTTTTTT.

This clonotype has at least ten counts. CDR3 in DNA: TGTGCCAGCAGCGTGAGGGGGACGGCTTTCTTT. It is translated as CASSVRGTAFF. This rearrangement joins TRBV7-8 to TRBJ1-1; tentative D call: TRBD1 (6 bases). The CDR3 runs 11 residues. The germline CDR1 and CDR2 sequences are SGHVS and FQNEAQ. Trimming pared 5 bases from V and 11 bases from J, leaving 12 bases between.

There are many counts of this clonotype. This sequence joins TRBV10-3 and TRBJ2-7; 7 bases line up with TRBD1. Germline V gene data show CDR1 as ENHRY and CDR2 as SYGVKD. V lost 6 bases to trimming and J lost 3 bases; unmatched junction nucleotides: 8. The CDR3 length is 14 residues. CDR3 in amino acids: CAIREGTVIYEQYF. CDR3 nucleotides: TGTGCCATCAGAGAGGGGACAGTAATCTACGAGCAGTACTTC.

In its sample, this clonotype was seen many times. This chain joins TRBV9 and TRBJ2-1; 14 positions agree with TRBD2. This CDR3 has 20 residues. Germline assignment: CDR1 SGDLS and CDR2 YYNGEE. V lost 4 bases to trimming and J lost 0 bases; unmatched junction nucleotides: 12. CDR3 loop: CASSSTPGTSGGSSYNEQFF. The CDR3 DNA reads as TGTGCCAGCAGCTCCACGCCCGGGACTAGCGGGGGAAGCTCCTACAATGAGCAGTTCTTC.